The clone carrying this T cell receptor (beta chain) was detected only once. Its antigen is not identified. This sample stems from a study of post-analysis software for immune sequencing data. On the study more broadly: Some patients lacked subtype; others had relapsing-remitting, secondary progressive or progressive-relapsing disease.

The germline V gene encodes CDR1 MNHEY and CDR2 SMNVEV (reference sequence). The ends were cut back, 1 base at V and 1 base at J, with 8 bases in the middle. The CDR3 runs 15 residues. Findings and caveats of the study: The five TRBV segments detected at higher frequency in patients than in controls included TRBV5-6, TRBV5-1 and TRBV20-1. Under F measure analysis, samples from one preparation batch co-clustered strongly. Multiple sclerosis patients had significantly lower normalized Chao1 diversity than controls.

Researchers reported that TCR beta cDNA libraries carried unique molecular identifiers. About 500,000 cDNA molecules came from around 1 to 10 million T cells. In TCRdb, the PCR reads were re-called with MiXCR into one record per CDR3 protein. The sample has 600,000 to 700,000 distinct CDR3 sequences, around 60% seen once; the top ten hold around 10%. This clonotype originated in a girl aged 2-9 years with multiple sclerosis. Material for sequencing was blood. The chain uses TRBV27 and TRBJ2-1; D not resolved. This chain's CDR3 is CASSLWYKSYNEQFF. CDR3 in DNA: TGTGCCAGCAGTTTATGGTATAAGTCCTACAATGAGCAGTTCTTC.